Detailed here is one T cell receptor beta chain. The PCR made use of 60 Vbeta and 13 Jbeta primers. Assay used: immunoSEQ multiplex PCR; TCRdb lists only in-frame clones, some missing. The sample lists around 110,000 clones, roughly 80% seen once, with roughly 22% in the top ten. This CDR3 comprises 15 residues. The V segment lost 6 bases and the J segment 5 bases; nucleotides outside the gene matches: 12. Germline loops: CDR1 ENHRY, CDR2 SYGVKD. These data belong to a study of cytomegalovirus exposure and HLA in healthy donors. The sample consisted of PBMCs. The chain links TRBV10-3 to TRBJ1-2; TRBD1 agrees at 7 bases. The sequence derives from a young man in good health and CMV-seropositive. This chain's CDR3 is CAIRGSDRERYGYTF. CDR3 bases: TGTGCCATCAGGGGATCCGACAGGGAGCGATATGGCTACACCTTC.